These T cell receptor beta chains were read from a single sample in a study of vaccination and CD4 T cells after COVID-19. The antigens of these receptors remain unknown. TCRdb reprocessed the PCR reads via MiXCR and lists one record per CDR3 protein. The sample yields more than 10,000 distinct CDR3 sequences, about two fifths seen once. The sequenced sample was CD4+ T cells from blood, cultured in vitro, obtained after SARS-CoV-2 vaccination. Receptors originate from a human donor who had recovered from COVID-19. The CDR3 runs from the conserved cysteine through the conserved F or W. Each record gives: V gene, D gene, clone size, J gene, CDR3 protein, CDR3 DNA. The D gene is left open where the match is weak. The size entry is marked missing in some rows and otherwise reads once, few, many or a size class.

v_gene: TRBV7-2; d_gene: TRBD1; abundance: .; j_gene: TRBJ2-5; CDR3aa: CASSFRQGSETQYF; CDR3nt: TGTGCCAGCAGCTTTAGACAGGGATCAGAGACCCAGTACTTC
v_gene: TRBV10-3; d_gene: .; abundance: few; j_gene: TRBJ1-1; CDR3aa: CAISGQLNTEAFF; CDR3nt: TGTGCCATCAGTGGACAGTTGAACACTGAAGCTTTCTTT
v_gene: TRBV28; d_gene: .; abundance: once; j_gene: TRBJ1-1; CDR3aa: CATVGQMNTEAFF; CDR3nt: TGTGCCACCGTAGGGCAGATGAACACTGAAGCTTTCTTT
v_gene: TRBV11-2; d_gene: .; abundance: few; j_gene: TRBJ2-5; CDR3aa: CASSFSGLEETQYF; CDR3nt: TGTGCCAGCAGCTTTTCAGGGTTGGAGGAGACCCAGTACTTC
v_gene: TRBV7-8; d_gene: .; abundance: .; j_gene: TRBJ1-5; CDR3aa: CASSLGSGFSNQPQHF; CDR3nt: TGTGCCAGCAGCTTAGGTTCAGGCTTCAGCAATCAGCCCCAGCATTTT
v_gene: TRBV7-2; d_gene: .; abundance: .; j_gene: TRBJ2-2; CDR3aa: CASRVRNTGELFF; CDR3nt: TGTGCCAGCAGAGTTCGAAACACCGGGGAGCTGTTTTTT
v_gene: TRBV6-1; d_gene: .; abundance: few; j_gene: TRBJ2-7; CDR3aa: CASTPPGGGTESYEQYF; CDR3nt: TGTGCCAGCACCCCTCCCGGTGGGGGGACGGAGTCCTACGAGCAGTACTTC
v_gene: TRBV28; d_gene: TRBD1; abundance: .; j_gene: TRBJ1-6; CDR3aa: CATGQGRSPLHF; CDR3nt: TGTGCCACAGGACAGGGGCGTTCACCCCTCCACTTT
v_gene: TRBV5-1; d_gene: .; abundance: few; j_gene: TRBJ1-1; CDR3aa: CASSAFRSTEAFF; CDR3nt: TGCGCCAGCAGCGCATTCCGCAGCACTGAAGCTTTCTTT
v_gene: TRBV5-6; d_gene: .; abundance: .; j_gene: TRBJ1-2; CDR3aa: CASSLADNYGYTF; CDR3nt: TGTGCCAGCAGCTTGGCAGATAACTATGGCTACACCTTC
v_gene: TRBV20-1; d_gene: .; abundance: few; j_gene: TRBJ1-1; CDR3aa: CSARVSQGTSEAFF; CDR3nt: TGCAGTGCTAGAGTATCGCAGGGGACGTCTGAAGCTTTCTTT
v_gene: TRBV7-8; d_gene: TRBD1; abundance: few; j_gene: TRBJ2-2; CDR3aa: CASSPRQGAGGELFF; CDR3nt: TGTGCCAGCAGCCCCAGACAGGGGGCGGGCGGGGAGCTGTTTTTT
v_gene: TRBV6-2/TRBV6-3; d_gene: .; abundance: .; j_gene: TRBJ2-2; CDR3aa: CASSYSLNTGELFF; CDR3nt: TGTGCCAGCAGTTACTCCTTGAACACCGGGGAGCTGTTTTTT
v_gene: TRBV20-1; d_gene: .; abundance: .; j_gene: TRBJ2-3; CDR3aa: CSARGGMLSTDTQYF; CDR3nt: TGCAGTGCTAGAGGGGGCATGCTAAGCACAGATACGCAGTATTTT
v_gene: TRBV12-5; d_gene: .; abundance: .; j_gene: TRBJ1-1; CDR3aa: CASGRSWDLNTEAFF; CDR3nt: TGTGCTAGTGGTCGGAGTTGGGACTTGAACACTGAAGCTTTCTTT
v_gene: TRBV11-2; d_gene: .; abundance: .; j_gene: TRBJ2-7; CDR3aa: CASSSVHPSYEQYF; CDR3nt: TGTGCCAGCAGTTCGGTGCATCCCTCCTACGAGCAGTACTTC
v_gene: TRBV7-2; d_gene: TRBD2; abundance: .; j_gene: TRBJ2-7; CDR3aa: CASSSAGIHEQYF; CDR3nt: TGTGCCAGCAGTTCAGCGGGAATCCACGAGCAGTACTTC
v_gene: TRBV20-1; d_gene: TRBD1; abundance: few; j_gene: TRBJ1-1; CDR3aa: CSASRGQGNTEAFF; CDR3nt: TGCAGTGCTAGCAGGGGACAGGGGAACACTGAAGCTTTCTTT
v_gene: TRBV20-1; d_gene: .; abundance: medium-sized; j_gene: TRBJ1-3; CDR3aa: CSATQVGNTIYF; CDR3nt: TGCAGTGCTACCCAGGTTGGAAACACCATATATTTT
v_gene: TRBV19; d_gene: TRBD1; abundance: few; j_gene: TRBJ1-5; CDR3aa: CASRTDREGHQPQHF; CDR3nt: TGTGCCAGTAGAACGGACAGGGAGGGCCATCAGCCCCAGCATTTT
v_gene: TRBV7-2; d_gene: .; abundance: .; j_gene: TRBJ1-5; CDR3aa: CASSLAPDQPQHF; CDR3nt: TGTGCCAGCAGCTTAGCCCCCGATCAGCCCCAGCATTTT
v_gene: TRBV7-2; d_gene: .; abundance: .; j_gene: TRBJ2-1; CDR3aa: CASSPGRFNEQFF; CDR3nt: TGTGCCAGCAGCCCCGGACGGTTCAATGAGCAGTTCTTC
v_gene: TRBV19; d_gene: .; abundance: few; j_gene: TRBJ1-2; CDR3aa: CASSISGRGYTF; CDR3nt: TGTGCCAGTAGTATCTCAGGGCGCGGCTACACCTTC
v_gene: TRBV20-1; d_gene: .; abundance: large; j_gene: TRBJ1-2; CDR3aa: CSARGSDNLYGYTF; CDR3nt: TGCAGTGCTAGAGGTTCGGACAACTTATATGGCTACACCTTC
v_gene: TRBV6-1; d_gene: TRBD1; abundance: .; j_gene: TRBJ2-1; CDR3aa: CASSELGTGGISYNEQFF; CDR3nt: TGTGCCAGCAGTGAACTGGGGACAGGGGGGATTTCCTACAATGAGCAGTTCTTC
v_gene: TRBV28; d_gene: TRBD1; abundance: few; j_gene: TRBJ1-2; CDR3aa: CATTDRGVYGYTF; CDR3nt: TGTGCCACCACGGACAGGGGGGTCTATGGCTACACCTTC
v_gene: TRBV25-1; d_gene: .; abundance: few; j_gene: TRBJ1-2; CDR3aa: CASSVTATYGYTF; CDR3nt: TGTGCCAGCAGTGTGACCGCGACCTATGGCTACACCTTC
v_gene: TRBV6-1; d_gene: .; abundance: .; j_gene: TRBJ1-3; CDR3aa: CASSQTPTASGNTIYF; CDR3nt: TGTGCCAGCAGTCAGACGCCGACAGCCTCTGGAAACACCATATATTTT
v_gene: TRBV20-1; d_gene: TRBD2; abundance: few; j_gene: TRBJ2-5; CDR3aa: CSARASGRSPQETQYF; CDR3nt: TGCAGTGCTAGGGCTAGCGGGAGGTCCCCACAAGAGACCCAGTACTTC
v_gene: TRBV19; d_gene: .; abundance: few; j_gene: TRBJ1-2; CDR3aa: CASSAPQQGRGYTF; CDR3nt: TGTGCCAGTAGTGCCCCTCAACAGGGCCGGGGCTACACCTTC
v_gene: TRBV10-3; d_gene: .; abundance: .; j_gene: TRBJ1-1; CDR3aa: CAISYQVNTEAFF; CDR3nt: TGTGCCATCAGTTATCAGGTTAACACTGAAGCTTTCTTT
v_gene: TRBV24-1; d_gene: TRBD1; abundance: .; j_gene: TRBJ2-7; CDR3aa: CATSEGDRVEQYF; CDR3nt: TGTGCCACCAGTGAGGGTGACAGGGTCGAGCAGTACTTC
v_gene: TRBV6-2/TRBV6-3; d_gene: TRBD1; abundance: .; j_gene: TRBJ2-5; CDR3aa: CASSYRTGQETQYF; CDR3nt: TGTGCCAGCAGTTACCGGACAGGGCAAGAGACCCAGTACTTC
v_gene: TRBV27; d_gene: TRBD2; abundance: medium-sized; j_gene: TRBJ2-3; CDR3aa: CAAGGADTQYF; CDR3nt: TGTGCGGCGGGGGGCGCAGATACGCAGTATTTT
v_gene: TRBV12-3/TRBV12-4; d_gene: .; abundance: once; j_gene: TRBJ1-5; CDR3aa: CASSSGRNNQPQHF; CDR3nt: TGTGCCAGCAGTTCAGGGCGGAACAATCAGCCCCAGCATTTT
v_gene: TRBV20-1; d_gene: .; abundance: medium-sized; j_gene: TRBJ1-5; CDR3aa: CSARDGRLGSQPQHF; CDR3nt: TGCAGTGCTAGAGATGGTCGACTGGGGAGTCAGCCCCAGCATTTT
v_gene: TRBV27; d_gene: .; abundance: medium-sized; j_gene: TRBJ1-6; CDR3aa: CASSPSAGGVFSPLHF; CDR3nt: TGTGCCAGCAGTCCCTCGGCCGGCGGAGTTTTTTCACCCCTCCACTTT
v_gene: TRBV12-3/TRBV12-4; d_gene: .; abundance: once; j_gene: TRBJ1-5; CDR3aa: CASSLGGAIGPQHF; CDR3nt: TGTGCCAGCAGTTTAGGAGGGGCAATCGGCCCCCAGCATTTT
v_gene: TRBV7-2; d_gene: .; abundance: few; j_gene: TRBJ2-3; CDR3aa: CASSGTLAPTHTDTQYF; CDR3nt: TGTGCCAGCAGTGGGACCTTGGCGCCCACCCACACAGATACGCAGTATTTT
v_gene: TRBV24-1; d_gene: .; abundance: few; j_gene: TRBJ2-2; CDR3aa: CATSKTLNTGELFF; CDR3nt: TGTGCCACCAGTAAGACTTTGAACACCGGGGAGCTGTTTTTT
v_gene: TRBV2; d_gene: .; abundance: .; j_gene: TRBJ2-7; CDR3aa: CASNSRGGIHEQYF; CDR3nt: TGTGCCAGCAACTCCCGAGGGGGAATACACGAGCAGTACTTC
v_gene: TRBV7-2; d_gene: .; abundance: .; j_gene: TRBJ1-1; CDR3aa: CASSLAGGAEAFF; CDR3nt: TGTGCCAGCAGCTTAGCCGGAGGCGCTGAAGCTTTCTTT
v_gene: TRBV5-5; d_gene: TRBD1; abundance: medium-sized; j_gene: TRBJ1-2; CDR3aa: CASSFGTGVNYGYTF; CDR3nt: TGTGCCAGCAGCTTTGGGACAGGGGTCAACTATGGCTACACCTTC
v_gene: TRBV11-2; d_gene: .; abundance: .; j_gene: TRBJ2-5; CDR3aa: CASSWAGQETQYF; CDR3nt: TGTGCCAGCAGCTGGGCCGGCCAAGAGACCCAGTACTTC
v_gene: TRBV5-5; d_gene: .; abundance: .; j_gene: TRBJ2-7; CDR3aa: CASSPTAQEQCF; CDR3nt: TGTGCCAGCAGCCCGACGGCCCAAGAGCAGTGCTTC
v_gene: TRBV20-1; d_gene: .; abundance: few; j_gene: TRBJ1-1; CDR3aa: CSAKTPGGNTEAFF; CDR3nt: TGCAGTGCAAAGACGCCTGGGGGTAACACTGAAGCTTTCTTT
v_gene: TRBV6-1; d_gene: TRBD2; abundance: few; j_gene: TRBJ2-7; CDR3aa: CASTGLAVYEQYF; CDR3nt: TGTGCCAGCACGGGACTAGCGGTATACGAGCAGTACTTC
v_gene: TRBV19; d_gene: TRBD2; abundance: few; j_gene: TRBJ2-5; CDR3aa: CASSEAGGPQETQYF; CDR3nt: TGTGCCAGTAGTGAGGCGGGGGGGCCTCAAGAGACCCAGTACTTC
v_gene: TRBV27; d_gene: TRBD1; abundance: .; j_gene: TRBJ1-1; CDR3aa: CASSLLDRGLDTEAFF; CDR3nt: TGTGCCAGCAGTTTGCTGGACAGGGGCCTTGACACTGAAGCTTTCTTT
v_gene: TRBV20-1; d_gene: TRBD1; abundance: .; j_gene: TRBJ1-3; CDR3aa: CSASPGRGFSGNTIYF; CDR3nt: TGCAGTGCTAGTCCCGGCAGGGGGTTCTCTGGAAACACCATATATTTT
v_gene: TRBV5-3; d_gene: TRBD2; abundance: .; j_gene: TRBJ2-3; CDR3aa: CASSSTLAEVTDTQYF; CDR3nt: TGTGCCAGCAGCTCGACCCTAGCGGAAGTCACAGATACGCAGTATTTT
v_gene: TRBV24-1; d_gene: .; abundance: .; j_gene: TRBJ2-6; CDR3aa: CATSDRRSGANVLTF; CDR3nt: TGTGCCACCAGTGATCGGCGTTCTGGGGCCAACGTCCTGACTTTC
v_gene: TRBV27; d_gene: TRBD2; abundance: .; j_gene: TRBJ2-1; CDR3aa: CASSRRSGGNEQFF; CDR3nt: TGTGCCAGCAGTCGCCGGAGCGGGGGAAATGAGCAGTTCTTC
v_gene: TRBV27; d_gene: TRBD1; abundance: .; j_gene: TRBJ1-2; CDR3aa: CASSVGQAFGGYTF; CDR3nt: TGTGCCAGCAGTGTGGGACAGGCCTTTGGAGGCTACACCTTC
v_gene: TRBV7-2; d_gene: .; abundance: once; j_gene: TRBJ1-3; CDR3aa: CASSLAAGGNTIYF; CDR3nt: TGTGCCAGCAGCTTAGCGGCGGGAGGAAACACCATATATTTT